Sequencing of this T cell receptor (beta chain) was carried out in a study of glioma-infiltrating T cells. The iRepertoire nested amplicon-rescue multiplex PCR amplified TCR alpha and beta CDR3s from RNA. Using its own MiXCR run on the multiplex PCR reads, TCRdb lists one record per CDR3 protein. The table lists around 190,000 distinct CDR3 sequences, more than 25% of them singletons. V was pared by 6 bases and J by 8 bases, with 7 bases of the junction left unmatched. The CDR3 runs to 15 residues. In its sample, this clonotype was seen many times. The chain has TRBV12-3 or TRBV12-4 and TRBJ2-1, with 13 nucleotides matching TRBD2. This receptor was identified in a human donor with low-grade glioma or glioblastoma, undergoing nonglioma brain surgery, or in good health (not recorded which). Sequencing was done on a sample of glioma tissue, nonneoplastic brain tissue, or PBMCs (not recorded which). This chain's CDR3 is CASSSGTSGTDEQFF. CDR3 DNA: TGTGCCAGCAGCTCCGGGACTAGCGGGACGGATGAGCAGTTCTTC.